A single TCR beta chain is shown here with its context. Original data processing: Reference gene primer amplification gave nucleated cell count estimates. The table came from immunoSEQ multiplex PCR; TCRdb's copy has only in-frame clones and leaves some out. Clone size and V and J calls were adopted from that table, with D and trimming inferred from the DNA. This repertoire shows about 220,000 clones, 84% found once; its top ten account for roughly a tenth. The record originates from a study of blood T cell repertoires in COVID-19. Study context: Acute and convalescent COVID-19 samples came from the United States, Italy and Spain. Sample material is recorded as cDNA or gDNA derived from T cells, B-cell-depleted T cells, or PBMCs.

CDR3 length: 15 amino acids. V was clipped by 5 bases and J by 3 bases; unmatched bases: 4. Germline loops: CDR1 SGHTA, CDR2 FQGNSA. The sequence was obtained from a man in his fifties with active or convalescent COVID-19. The sample comprised peripheral blood. This chain joins TRBV7-2 and TRBJ2-1, with 10 bases that match TRBD2. CDR3 loop: CASSLGLASYNEQFF. CDR3 bases: TGTGCCAGCAGCCTGGGACTAGCGAGCTACAATGAGCAGTTCTTC.